Listed below are T cell receptor beta chains from one sample, sequenced in a study of blood T cell repertoires in COVID-19. Measured with immunoSEQ multiplex PCR; TCRdb has only the in-frame clones, and not every one. The sample carries a few hundred thousand clones, 86% recorded once. Specimen: PBMCs or T cells enriched from blood (not recorded which). These receptors were collected from a woman under 40 who had been exposed to COVID-19. Both conserved end residues are part of each CDR3. Each record gives: V gene, J gene, D gene, clone size, CDR3 DNA, CDR3 protein. D genes are given only for firm matches. The listing skips clone size in some rows; elsewhere it reads once, few, many or a size class.

TRBV19	TRBJ1-2	TRBD1	-	TGTGCCAGTAGTATTGGGGACAGTTTTCATGGCTACACCTTC	CASSIGDSFHGYTF
TRBV6-5	TRBJ1-6	TRBD1	once	TGTGCCAGCACCAAAGGGGACAGGGATAATTCACCCCTCCACTTT	CASTKGDRDNSPLHF
TRBV19	TRBJ1-5	-	-	TGTGCCAGTAGTATAGGGCAGTTCAATCAGCCCCAGCATTTT	CASSIGQFNQPQHF
TRBV2	TRBJ2-1	-	-	TGTGCCAGCAGTGAATTGGCGGGGCCTAGAGGAGAGCAGTTCTTC	CASSELAGPRGEQFF
TRBV2	TRBJ1-4	-	once	TGTGCCAGCAGTGTCCACCCAGGGAAGCCTAATGAAAAACTGTTTTTT	CASSVHPGKPNEKLFF
TRBV27	TRBJ1-6	TRBD1	once	TGTGCCAGCAGGTCCAAGGGGGCGTCTGGCTCACCCCTCCACTTT	CASRSKGASGSPLHF
TRBV15	TRBJ2-1	TRBD2	-	TGTGCCACCAGCAGAGGTAGCGGGGGGCGGAACAATGAGCAGTTCTTC	CATSRGSGGRNNEQFF
TRBV6-2/TRBV6-3	TRBJ1-1	-	-	TGTGCCAGCAGTTCGACAGGACAAATGAACACTGAAGCTTTCTTT	CASSSTGQMNTEAFF
TRBV6-5	TRBJ1-5	-	-	TGTGCCAGTTTGGGAGGCTTGGGGAATCAGCCCCAGCATTTT	CASLGGLGNQPQHF
TRBV5-6	TRBJ1-1	-	-	TGTGCCAGCAGCTTGGTGACAGAGAACACTGAAGCTTTCTTT	CASSLVTENTEAFF
TRBV5-4	TRBJ2-5	TRBD2	-	TGTGCCAGCAGCAAGGGACTAGCGGGGTTGGAAGAGACCCAGTACTTC	CASSKGLAGLEETQYF
TRBV9	TRBJ2-1	TRBD2	-	TGTGCCAGCAGCCCCGGGGGGGGCTGGGAGTTCTTC	CASSPGGGWEFF
TRBV11-2	TRBJ1-1	-	-	TGTGCCAGCAGCTTAGTCGCAGAAATGAACACTGAAGCTTTCTTT	CASSLVAEMNTEAFF
TRBV5-1	TRBJ1-3	-	once	TGCGCCAGCAGCGAAACTCCCGCCATGGACACCATATATTTT	CASSETPAMDTIYF
TRBV19	TRBJ1-1	TRBD1	-	TGTGCCAGCCGGGACAGGGGGCTGAAGACTGAAGCTTTCTTT	CASRDRGLKTEAFF
TRBV4-2	TRBJ2-1	TRBD1	-	TGTGCCAGCAGCCCCGAACCGGGACAGGGGGCTAACAATGAGCAGTTCTTC	CASSPEPGQGANNEQFF
TRBV14	TRBJ1-1	TRBD1	-	TGTGCCAGCAGCCTCGGACAGGGAAGGGAAGCTTTCTTT	CASSLGQGREAFF
TRBV3-1/TRBV3-2	TRBJ1-1	-	-	TGTGCCAGCAGCCAAGGCACGGGTCCCGGCTATGAAGCTTTCTTT	CASSQGTGPGYEAFF
TRBV19	TRBJ1-1	-	-	TGTGCCAGTAGTGAACAGGGTGCGAACACTGAAGCTTTCTTT	CASSEQGANTEAFF
TRBV24-1	TRBJ2-5	TRBD2	-	TGTGCCGCCCAATCTAGCGGGGGGGTCCAAGAGACCCAGTACTTC	CAAQSSGGVQETQYF
TRBV29-1	TRBJ2-5	TRBD2	once	TGCAGCGTACTAGCGGGGGGAGGGGTAGAGACCCAGTACTTC	CSVLAGGGVETQYF
TRBV9	TRBJ2-7	TRBD1	-	TGTGCCAGCAGCCGGGGACAGGGAGAGGGTTGGTCCTACGAGCAGTACTTC	CASSRGQGEGWSYEQYF
TRBV3-1/TRBV3-2	TRBJ1-4	TRBD1	once	TGTGCCAGCAGCCAAGATGGGGCAGGGGGTAATGAAAAACTGTTTTTT	CASSQDGAGGNEKLFF
TRBV12-3/TRBV12-4	TRBJ2-1	-	once	TGTGCCAGCAGTCTTCAGGGGGGACATGAGCAGTTCTTC	CASSLQGGHEQFF
TRBV15	TRBJ1-2	-	-	TGTGCCACCAGCAGGGCCTACGGGGAAACGAGGGGCTACACCTTC	CATSRAYGETRGYTF
TRBV19	TRBJ1-6	-	-	TGTGCCAGTAGCACACACAGGGATAGTTGGAATTCACCCCTCCACTTT	CASSTHRDSWNSPLHF
TRBV11-3	TRBJ1-4	TRBD1	few	TGTGCCAGCAGCTTCAGGACAGGGGCAGGAACTAATGAAAAACTGTTTTTT	CASSFRTGAGTNEKLFF
TRBV10-3	TRBJ1-2	-	-	TGTGCCATCGAAGGATCGGGGAATGGCTACACCTTC	CAIEGSGNGYTF
TRBV5-6	TRBJ2-3	-	-	TGTGCCAGCAGCTTGGTGGTCAGGGGCGCCACAGATACGCAGTATTTT	CASSLVVRGATDTQYF
TRBV6-5	TRBJ1-2	-	-	TGTGCCAGCAGATCGGGGGGGCTCTTCTATGGCTACACCTTC	CASRSGGLFYGYTF
TRBV30	TRBJ1-2	-	-	TGTGCCTGGACCAGATCCGGGGTCTCGAGGGGGGGCTACACCTTC	CAWTRSGVSRGGYTF